What follows describes a single T cell receptor beta chain. The antigen is unknown. At one of its ends the junction is not consistent with the germline gene, which may arise from a read error. Germline assignment: CDR1 SGHTS and CDR2 YDEGEE. The CDR3 is made up of 14 amino acids. This specimen belongs to a study of T-cell reconstitution after alpha-beta-depleted transplantation in children. Unique molecular identifiers were used in preparing the TCRbeta library. TCRdb itself ran the PCR reads through MiXCR, one entry per CDR3 protein. The sample lists 5,000 to 6,500 distinct CDR3 sequences, roughly 14% occurring once. Whole-study findings and limits: TCRbeta diversity was high at day 60 in some patients (a result of surviving recipient T cells and thymic progenitors). One year post-transplant, T-cell counts and diversity were largely derived from T cells produced anew. The origin of alpha-beta T cells about two months after transplant was reportedly several hundred expanded graft clones.

The receptor was derived from a boy between 10 and 17 years old with acute lymphoblastic leukemia, due to receive a stem cell transplant. This rearrangement joins TRBV5-8 to TRBJ1-1; D ambiguous. The sequenced sample was PBMCs, obtained before TCRalphabeta/CD19-depleted stem cell transplant. The CDR3 here is CANSLGGLREEAFF. The CDR3 DNA sequence: TGTGCCAACAGCTTGGGCGGCCTACGGGAGGAAGCTTTCTTT. The whole variable domain, filled in from reference TRBV5-8 and TRBJ1-1, reads EAGVTQSPTHLIKTRGQQATLRCSPISGHTSVYWYQQALGLGLQFLLWYDEGEERNRGNFPPRFSGRQFPNYSSELNVNALELEDSALYLCANSLGGLREEAFFGQGTRLTVV.